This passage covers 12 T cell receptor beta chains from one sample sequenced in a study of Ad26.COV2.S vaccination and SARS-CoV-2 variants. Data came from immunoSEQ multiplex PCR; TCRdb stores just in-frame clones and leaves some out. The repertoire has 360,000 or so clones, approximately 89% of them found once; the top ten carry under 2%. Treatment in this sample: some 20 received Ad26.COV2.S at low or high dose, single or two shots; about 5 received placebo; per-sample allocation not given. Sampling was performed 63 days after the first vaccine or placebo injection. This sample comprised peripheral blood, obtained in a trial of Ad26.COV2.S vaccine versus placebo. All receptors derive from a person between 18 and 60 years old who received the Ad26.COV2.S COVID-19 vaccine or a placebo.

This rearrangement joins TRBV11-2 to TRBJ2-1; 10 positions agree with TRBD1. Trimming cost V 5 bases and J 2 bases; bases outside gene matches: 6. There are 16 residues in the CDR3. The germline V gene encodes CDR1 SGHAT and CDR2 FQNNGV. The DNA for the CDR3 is TGTGCCAGCAGCACACCCGGGACAGGGGCCTACAATGAGCAGTTCTTC. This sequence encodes CASSTPGTGAYNEQFF.

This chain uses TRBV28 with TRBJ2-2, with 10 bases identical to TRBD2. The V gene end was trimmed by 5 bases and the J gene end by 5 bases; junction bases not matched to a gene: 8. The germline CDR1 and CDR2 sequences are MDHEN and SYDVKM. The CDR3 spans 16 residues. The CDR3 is CASSKAGGARTGELFF. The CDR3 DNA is TGTGCCAGCAGTAAAGCGGGAGGGGCGAGGACCGGGGAGCTGTTTTTT.

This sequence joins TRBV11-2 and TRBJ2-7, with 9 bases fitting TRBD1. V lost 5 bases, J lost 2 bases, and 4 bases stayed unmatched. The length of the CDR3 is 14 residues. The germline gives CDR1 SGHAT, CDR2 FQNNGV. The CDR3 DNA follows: TGTGCCAGCAGCACCGGGACAGGGACCTACGAGCAGTACTTC. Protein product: CASSTGTGTYEQYF.

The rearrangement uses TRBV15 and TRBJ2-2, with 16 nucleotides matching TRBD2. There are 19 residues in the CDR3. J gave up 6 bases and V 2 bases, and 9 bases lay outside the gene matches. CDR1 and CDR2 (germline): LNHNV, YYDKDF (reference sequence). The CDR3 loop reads CATSRRKGTSGRVAGELFF. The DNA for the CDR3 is TGTGCCACCAGCAGACGAAAGGGGACTAGCGGGAGGGTAGCCGGGGAGCTGTTTTTT.

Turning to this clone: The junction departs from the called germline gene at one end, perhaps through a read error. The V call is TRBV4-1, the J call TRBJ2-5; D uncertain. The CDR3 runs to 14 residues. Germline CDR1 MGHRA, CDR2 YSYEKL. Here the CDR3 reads CASSQDLGKETQYF. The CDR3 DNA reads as TGCGCCAGCAGTCAAGATCTGGGGAAGGAGACCCAGTACTTC.

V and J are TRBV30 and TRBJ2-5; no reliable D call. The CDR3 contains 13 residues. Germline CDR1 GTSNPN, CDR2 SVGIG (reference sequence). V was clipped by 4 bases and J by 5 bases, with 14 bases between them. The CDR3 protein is CAWIVANGETQYF. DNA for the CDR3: TGTGCCTGGATTGTCGCGAACGGGGAGACCCAGTACTTC.

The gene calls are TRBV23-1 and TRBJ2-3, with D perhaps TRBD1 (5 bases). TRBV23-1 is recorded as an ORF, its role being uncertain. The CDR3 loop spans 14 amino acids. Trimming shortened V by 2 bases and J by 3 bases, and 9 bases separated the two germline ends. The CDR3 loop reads CASSQNRQTDTQYF. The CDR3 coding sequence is TGCGCCAGCAGTCAAAACAGGCAAACAGATACGCAGTATTTT.

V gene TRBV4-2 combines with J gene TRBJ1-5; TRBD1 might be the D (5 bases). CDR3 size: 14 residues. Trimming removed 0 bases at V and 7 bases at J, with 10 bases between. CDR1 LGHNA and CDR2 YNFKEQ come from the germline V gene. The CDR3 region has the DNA TGTGCCAGCAGCCAAGATTCAGCAGGGCAGCCCCAGCATTTT. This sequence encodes CASSQDSAGQPQHF.

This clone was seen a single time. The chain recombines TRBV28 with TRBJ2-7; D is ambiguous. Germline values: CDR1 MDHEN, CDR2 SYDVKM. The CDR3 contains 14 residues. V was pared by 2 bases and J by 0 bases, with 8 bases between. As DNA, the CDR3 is TGTGCCAGCAGTTTAGATTGGGGCTCCTACGAGCAGTACTTC. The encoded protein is CASSLDWGSYEQYF.

The CDR3 DNA sequence: TGCGCCAGCAGTCAATTGAGGAGAAATAGAGACAGACCCGCGAACACCGGGGAGCTGTTTTTT. Residues: CASSQLRRNRDRPANTGELFF. V gene TRBV23-1 combines with J gene TRBJ2-2; a weak D match, TRBD1 (5 bases). TRBV23-1 falls under the ORF class, with uncertain function. This CDR3 has 21 amino acids. V lost 1 base and J lost 0, with 24 bases in between.

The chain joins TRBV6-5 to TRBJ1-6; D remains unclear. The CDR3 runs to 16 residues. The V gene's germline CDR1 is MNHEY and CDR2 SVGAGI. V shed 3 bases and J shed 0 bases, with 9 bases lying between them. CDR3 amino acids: CASSYRSSSYNSPLHF. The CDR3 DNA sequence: TGTGCCAGCAGTTATCGGTCGAGCTCCTATAATTCACCCCTCCACTTT.

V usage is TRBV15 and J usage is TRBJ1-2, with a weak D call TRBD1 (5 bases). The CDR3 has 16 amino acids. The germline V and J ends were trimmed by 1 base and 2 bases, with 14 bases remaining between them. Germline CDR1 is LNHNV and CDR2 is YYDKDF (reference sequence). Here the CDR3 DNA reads TGTGCCACCAGCAGAGCCCCATCAGGGATCAACTATGGCTACACCTTC. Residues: CATSRAPSGINYGYTF.